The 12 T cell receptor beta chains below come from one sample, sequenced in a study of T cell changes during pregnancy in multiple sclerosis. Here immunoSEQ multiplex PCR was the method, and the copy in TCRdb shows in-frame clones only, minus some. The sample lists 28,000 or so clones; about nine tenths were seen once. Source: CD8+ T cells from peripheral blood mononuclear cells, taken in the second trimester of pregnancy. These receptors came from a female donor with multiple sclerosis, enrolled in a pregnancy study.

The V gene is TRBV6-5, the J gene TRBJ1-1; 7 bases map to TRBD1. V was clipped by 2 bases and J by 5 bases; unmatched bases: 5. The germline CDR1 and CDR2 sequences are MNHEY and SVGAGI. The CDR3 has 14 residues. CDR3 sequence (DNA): TGTGCCAGCAGTTACCAAGTACAGGGGACTGAAGCTTTCTTT. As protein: CASSYQVQGTEAFF.

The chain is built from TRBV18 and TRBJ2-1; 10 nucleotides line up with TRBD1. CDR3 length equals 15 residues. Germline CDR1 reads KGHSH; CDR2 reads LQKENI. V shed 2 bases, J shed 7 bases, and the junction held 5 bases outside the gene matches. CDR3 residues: CASSPWGQGTNEQFF. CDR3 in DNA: TGTGCCAGCTCACCATGGGGACAGGGGACGAATGAGCAGTTCTTC.

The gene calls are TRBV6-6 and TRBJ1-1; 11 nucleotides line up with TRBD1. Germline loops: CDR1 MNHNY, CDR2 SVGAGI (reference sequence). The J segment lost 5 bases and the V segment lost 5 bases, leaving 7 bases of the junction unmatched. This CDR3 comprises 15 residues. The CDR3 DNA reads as TGTGCCAGCAGTGACGGACAGGGGGCGTTTACTGAAGCTTTCTTT. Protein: CASSDGQGAFTEAFF.

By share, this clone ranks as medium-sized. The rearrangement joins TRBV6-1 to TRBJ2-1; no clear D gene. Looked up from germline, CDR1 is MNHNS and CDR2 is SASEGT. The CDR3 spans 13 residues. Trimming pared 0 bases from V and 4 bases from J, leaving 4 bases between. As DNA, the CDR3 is TGTGCCAGCAGTGAAGCCGAGTACAATGAGCAGTTCTTC. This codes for CASSEAEYNEQFF.

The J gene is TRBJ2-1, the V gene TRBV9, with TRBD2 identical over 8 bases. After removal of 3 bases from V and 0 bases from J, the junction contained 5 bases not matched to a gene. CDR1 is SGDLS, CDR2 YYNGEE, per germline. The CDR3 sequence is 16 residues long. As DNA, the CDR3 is TGTGCCAGCAGCGAAAGCGGGGGCCCCTCCTACAATGAGCAGTTCTTC. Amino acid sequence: CASSESGGPSYNEQFF. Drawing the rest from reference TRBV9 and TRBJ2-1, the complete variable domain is DSGVTQTPKHLITATGQRVTLRCSPRSGDLSVYWYQQSLDQGLQFLIQYYNGEERAKGNILERFSAQQFPDLHSELNLSSLELGDSALYFCASSESGGPSYNEQFFGPGTRLTVL.

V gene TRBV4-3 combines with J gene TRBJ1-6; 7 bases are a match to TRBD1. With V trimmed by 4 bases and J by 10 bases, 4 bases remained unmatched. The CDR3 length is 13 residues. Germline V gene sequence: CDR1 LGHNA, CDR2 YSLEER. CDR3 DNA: TGCGCCAGCAGCCTAGACAGGGTGTCACCCCTCCACTTT. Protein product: CASSLDRVSPLHF.

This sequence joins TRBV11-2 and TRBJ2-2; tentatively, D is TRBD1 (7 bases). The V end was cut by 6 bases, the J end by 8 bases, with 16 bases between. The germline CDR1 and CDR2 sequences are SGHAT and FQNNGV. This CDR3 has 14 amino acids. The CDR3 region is CASRRGQLGGELFF. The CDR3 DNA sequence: TGTGCCAGCAGGCGGGGACAGCTTGGTGGGGAGCTGTTTTTT.

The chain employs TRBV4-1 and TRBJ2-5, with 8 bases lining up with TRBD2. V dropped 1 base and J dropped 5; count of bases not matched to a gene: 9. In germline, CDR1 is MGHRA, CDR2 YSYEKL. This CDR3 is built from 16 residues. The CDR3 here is CASSQVWRGAAETQYF. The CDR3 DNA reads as TGCGCCAGCAGCCAAGTTTGGCGGGGGGCTGCGGAGACCCAGTACTTC.

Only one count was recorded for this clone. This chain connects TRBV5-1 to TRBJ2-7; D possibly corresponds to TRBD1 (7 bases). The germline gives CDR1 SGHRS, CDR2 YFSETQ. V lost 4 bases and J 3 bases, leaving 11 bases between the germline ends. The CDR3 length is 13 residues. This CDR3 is CASSPGDSYEQYF. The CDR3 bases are TGCGCCAGCAGCCCGGGGGACAGCTACGAGCAGTACTTC. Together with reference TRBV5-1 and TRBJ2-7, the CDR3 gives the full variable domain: KAGVTQTPRYLIKTRGQQVTLSCSPISGHRSVSWYQQTPGQGLQFLFEYFSETQRNKGNFPGRFSGRQFSNSRSEMNVSTLELGDSALYLCASSPGDSYEQYFGPGTRLTVT.

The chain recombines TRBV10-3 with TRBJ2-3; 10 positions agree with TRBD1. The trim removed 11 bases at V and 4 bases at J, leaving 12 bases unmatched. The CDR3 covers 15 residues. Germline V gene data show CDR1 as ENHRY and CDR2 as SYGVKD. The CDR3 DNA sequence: TGTGCCGCCACCCTCGGACAGGGGGAGTCAGATACGCAGTATTTT. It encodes CAATLGQGESDTQYF.

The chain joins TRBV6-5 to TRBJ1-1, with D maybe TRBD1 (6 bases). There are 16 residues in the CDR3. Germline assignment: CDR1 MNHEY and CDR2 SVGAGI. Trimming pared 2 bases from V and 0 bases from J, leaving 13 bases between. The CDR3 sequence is CASSYRPGQMNTEAFF. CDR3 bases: TGTGCCAGCAGTTACCGCCCCGGACAGATGAACACTGAAGCTTTCTTT.

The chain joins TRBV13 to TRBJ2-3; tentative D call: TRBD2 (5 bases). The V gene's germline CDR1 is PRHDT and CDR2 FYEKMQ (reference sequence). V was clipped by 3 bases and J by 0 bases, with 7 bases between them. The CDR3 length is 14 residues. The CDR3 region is CASSLRVSTDTQYF. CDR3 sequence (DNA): TGTGCCAGCAGCTTGAGGGTGAGCACAGATACGCAGTATTTT.